The 29 T cell receptor beta chains presented below share a single source sample, sequenced in a study of T cell repertoires in cytomegalovirus infection (dated by TCRdb to about 2019). The sequencer listed for this sample is Illumina HiSeq 1500. TCRdb reworked the public reads: Q25 trimming with fastp, MiXCR clone assembly, productive beta chains retained. All rows with the same CDR3 protein become a single entry with the most common DNA and genes. The sample table shows roughly 860,000 distinct CDR3 sequences, and 30% to 35% are seen once. Around an eighth of the sample lies in the top ten. In light of the paper, this sample's treatment or condition label describes: in vitro stimulation with specific CMV peptide epitopes to enrich CMV-specific T cells. No antigens are known for them. Sequenced here: cultured CD8+ T cells from PBMCs, sampled from culture after CMV antigen stimulation. All receptors come from a human donor in good health (CMV status not recorded). Some clones in this sample may be carry-over from other donors' samples.

V usage is TRBV2 and J usage is TRBJ2-3, with D unresolved. Trimming stripped 11 bases from V and 5 bases from J, with 11 bases between. This CDR3 is built from 11 residues. CDR1 is SNHLY, CDR2 FYNNEI, per germline. CDR3 sequence reads: CARRTGDTQYF. CDR3 nucleotide sequence: TGTGCCCGAAGGACGGGAGATACGCAGTATTTT.

This chain joins TRBV5-1 and TRBJ2-7, with 9 bases lining up with TRBD1. The CDR3 consists of 15 residues. Germline V CDR1 and CDR2: SGHRS, YFSETQ. The V and J ends lost 4 bases and 3 bases, in that order; junction bases with no gene match: 8. This CDR3 is CASSIRTGVNYEQYF. The CDR3 DNA reads TGCGCCAGCAGCATCCGGACAGGGGTAAACTACGAGCAGTACTTC.

The V call is TRBV6-1, the J call TRBJ2-7; TRBD2 matches at 10 bases. CDR3 length: 18 amino acids. V lost 1 base, J lost 3 bases, and 12 bases stayed unmatched. Germline V gene sequence: CDR1 MNHNS, CDR2 SASEGT. This chain's CDR3 is CASSEGSVAGGPNYEQYF. The CDR3 bases are TGTGCCAGCAGTGAAGGTTCGGTAGCGGGGGGCCCAAACTACGAGCAGTACTTC.

This clonotype was counted a few times. The chain couples TRBV12-3 or TRBV12-4 to TRBJ2-7; maybe TRBD1 (7 bases). The CDR3 has 14 amino acids. V was cut by 5 bases and J by 2 bases, with 13 bases left in between. The chain's CDR3 is CASSVPGGPYEQYF. The DNA of the CDR3 is TGTGCCAGCAGTGTGCCAGGGGGGCCCTACGAGCAGTACTTC.

The CDR3 spells CASTARGGLAEAFF. CDR3 coding DNA: TGTGCCAGTACCGCCAGGGGAGGGTTGGCTGAAGCTTTCTTT. V and J are TRBV19 and TRBJ1-1, with a tentative D call TRBD1 (6 bases). The V gene lost 7 bases and the J gene lost 6 bases, with 18 bases spanning the gap. CDR3 size: 14 residues. The germline V gene has CDR1 LNHDA and CDR2 SQIVND (reference sequence).

The gene calls are TRBV6-1 and TRBJ1-1, with TRBD1 identical over 9 bases. The CDR3 contains 14 residues. Germline V CDR1 and CDR2: MNHNS, SASEGT. V lost 6 bases, J lost 5 bases, and 7 bases stayed unmatched. CDR3 sequence (DNA): TGTGCCAGCAGGGTACAGGGGGCTGTGACTGAAGCTTTCTTT. Amino acid sequence: CASRVQGAVTEAFF.

This clonotype was detected a few times. The rearrangement uses TRBV7-2 and TRBJ2-7; D is unclear. From germline, CDR1 is SGHTA and CDR2 FQGNSA. Trimming stripped 1 base from V and 3 bases from J, with 13 bases between. The CDR3 runs 15 residues. The CDR3, as DNA: TGTGCCAGCAGCTTAGAGGCAGGCGAATACTACGAGCAGTACGTC. Translation: CASSLEAGEYYEQYV.

This clonotype was recorded once. A much more abundant neighbour one base away suggests this may be a read error. The chain is built from TRBV7-8 and TRBJ1-2, with D unclear. CDR3 length: 12 amino acids. Germline values: CDR1 SGHVS, CDR2 FQNEAQ. The CDR3 DNA reads TGTGCCAGCCTTGGCAGCAGCGCCATCCATAACTTC. This encodes CASLGSSAIHNF. The entire variable domain, with the rest obtained from reference TRBV7-8 and TRBJ1-2, is as follows: GAGVSQSPRYKVAKRGQDVALRCDPISGHVSLFWYQQALGQGPEFLTYFQNEAQLDKSGLPSDRFFAERPEGSVSTLKIQRTQQEDSAVYLCASLGSSAIHNFGSGTRLTVV.

This clonotype was picked up many times. The rearrangement joins TRBV27 to TRBJ1-5, with D possibly being TRBD1 (6 bases). CDR1 and CDR2 from the germline V gene are MNHEY and SMNVEV (reference sequence). Trimming cost V 6 bases and J 2 bases, with 14 bases left between them. This CDR3 contains 15 residues. In nucleotides, the CDR3 is TGTGCCAGCAGCGCCCTCCCAGGGGGCAATCAGCCCCAGCATTTT. Protein product: CASSALPGGNQPQHF.

This chain connects TRBV19 to TRBJ2-1; D is undetermined. Trimming left V 1 base short and J 4 bases short, with 8 bases between. Germline V gene data show CDR1 as LNHDA and CDR2 as SQIVND (reference sequence). The CDR3 is 14 amino acids. In DNA, the CDR3 is TGTGCCAGTAGTATAGTTCACGGGTACAATGAGCAGTTCTTC. Translation: CASSIVHGYNEQFF.

This chain joins TRBV7-9 and TRBJ1-1; TRBD1 is a possible D gene (5 bases). There are 15 residues in the CDR3. Germline V lookup: CDR1 SEHNR, CDR2 FQNEAQ (reference sequence). The V end lost 5 bases, the J end lost 6 bases, and 19 bases lay between the germline ends. CDR3 loop: CASSPDRNPYPEAFF. CDR3 nucleotides: TGTGCCAGCAGCCCTGACAGAAACCCGTACCCTGAAGCTTTCTTT.

V gene TRBV6-6 combines with J gene TRBJ1-1; D possibly corresponds to TRBD1 (5 bases). V was trimmed by 1 base and J by 0 bases, leaving 6 bases between them. CDR3 length: 14 amino acids. Germline V gives CDR1 MNHNY, CDR2 SVGAGI (reference sequence). CDR3 nucleotides: TGTGCCAGCAGTTACTTGACAGTGAACACTGAAGCTTTCTTT. It encodes CASSYLTVNTEAFF.

This clonotype occurred many times. CDR3 loop: CASSDGGPGELFF. The CDR3 DNA reads as TGTGCCAGCAGTGACGGGGGCCCCGGGGAGCTGTTTTTT. This chain uses TRBV7-8 with TRBJ2-2; D possibly uses TRBD1 or TRBD2 (6 bases each). The CDR3 contains 13 residues. Germline CDR1 is SGHVS and CDR2 is FQNEAQ. Deletions cut 6 bases from V and 6 bases from J, with 11 bases between.

The chain has TRBV19 and TRBJ1-1; TRBD1 might be the D (5 bases). Trimming took off 10 bases at V and 1 base at J, with 25 bases between the two ends. CDR3 length equals 17 residues. Germline V lookup: CDR1 LNHDA, CDR2 SQIVND (reference sequence). CDR3 loop: CATFGRDQSHPNTEAFF. As DNA, the CDR3 is TGTGCCACCTTCGGACGGGACCAATCCCACCCGAACACTGAAGCTTTCTTT.

There are a few counts of this clonotype. This chain links TRBV6-5 with TRBJ1-2; the match to TRBD1 covers 9 bases. V was pared by 5 bases and J by 7 bases, with 8 bases of the junction left unmatched. Per germline, CDR1 MNHEY and CDR2 SVGAGI. This CDR3 is built from 14 residues. The CDR3 sequence: CASSKGQGWGGYTF. For the CDR3, the DNA is TGTGCCAGCAGTAAGGGACAGGGTTGGGGTGGCTACACCTTC.

This rearrangement joins TRBV14 to TRBJ2-1, with TRBD2 identical over 8 bases. The CDR3 is 15 amino acids. Germline CDR1 and CDR2: SGHDN and FVKESK. V dropped 4 bases and J dropped 2; count of bases not matched to a gene: 4. The CDR3 coding sequence is TGTGCCAGCAGCCTGATAGCGGGGCCCTACAATGAGCAGTTCTTC. Protein sequence: CASSLIAGPYNEQFF.

This clonotype was picked up many times. The chain combines TRBV7-8 with TRBJ2-1; TRBD1 matches 9 bases. The CDR3 has 16 residues. Germline CDR1 is SGHVS and CDR2 is FQNEAQ. V gave up 1 base and J gave up 6 bases; unmatched junction bases: 7. CDR3 region: CASSLVGTGRGNEQFF. CDR3 coding DNA: TGTGCCAGCAGCTTAGTCGGGACAGGGAGAGGCAATGAGCAGTTCTTC.

V gene TRBV2 combines with J gene TRBJ2-3; 10 nucleotides agree with TRBD1. The CDR3 is 14 residues long. The germline V gene has CDR1 SNHLY and CDR2 FYNNEI. Losses at the gene ends were 6 bases for V and 4 bases for J; bases not matched to a gene: 4. The CDR3 coding sequence is TGTGCCAGCAGAGGACAGGGGGGGGCAGATACGCAGTATTTT. Protein: CASRGQGGADTQYF. Complete variable domain (other parts from reference TRBV2 and TRBJ2-3): EPEVTQTPSHQVTQMGQEVILRCVPISNHLYFYWYRQILGQKVEFLVSFYNNEISEKSEIFDDQFSVERPDGSNFTLKIRSTKLEDSAMYFCASRGQGGADTQYFGPGTRLTVL.

The chain couples TRBV4-3 to TRBJ1-3; D unclear. The V gene lost 0 bases and the J gene lost 1 base, with 7 bases spanning the gap. CDR3 length equals 15 residues. The germline V gene encodes CDR1 LGHNA and CDR2 YSLEER. CDR3 nucleotides: TGCGCCAGCAGCCAAGAAACAGCGTCTGGAAACACCATATATTTT. Its protein is CASSQETASGNTIYF.

This clonotype was seen once. At one of its ends the junction is not consistent with the germline gene, which may arise from a read error. The chain couples TRBV7-4 to TRBJ1-5; D uncertain. The germline V gene has CDR1 SGHVT and CDR2 SQSDAQ. The CDR3 sequence is 12 residues long. The CDR3 nucleotides read TGTGCCAGCAGCTTTAATAATCGGCCCCAGCATTTT. Protein: CASSFNNRPQHF.

V is TRBV4-3 and J is TRBJ2-1; D may be TRBD1 or TRBD2 (5 bases each). Trimming took 0 bases from V and 8 from J, leaving 14 bases between them. There are 15 residues in the CDR3. The V gene's germline CDR1 is LGHNA and CDR2 YSLEER. In DNA form, the CDR3 reads TGCGCCAGCAGCCAAGATGGCCAGGGAGTCGATGAGCAGTTCTTC. It is translated as CASSQDGQGVDEQFF.

The V and J genes are TRBV5-8 and TRBJ1-1, with a possible D match to TRBD1 (5 bases). The CDR3 covers 14 residues. Germline CDR1 reads SGHTS; CDR2 reads YDEGEE. Deletions cut 1 base from V and 5 bases from J, with 12 bases between. The CDR3 is CASSLKGRGTEAFF. The CDR3 bases are TGTGCCAGCAGCTTGAAGGGGCGGGGGACTGAAGCTTTCTTT.

V usage is TRBV27 and J usage is TRBJ2-3; 8 bases fit TRBD1. The germline CDR1 and CDR2 sequences are MNHEY and SMNVEV (reference sequence). Trimming cost V 5 bases and J 4 bases; bases outside gene matches: 8. The CDR3 totals 15 residues. The CDR3 region is CASSGNPGGSDTQYF. The CDR3 nucleotides read TGTGCCAGCAGTGGAAACCCAGGGGGCTCAGATACGCAGTATTTT.

The chain has TRBV9 and TRBJ2-5; TRBD2 matches at 12 bases. The trim removed 4 bases at V and 4 bases at J, leaving 5 bases unmatched. CDR3 length: 15 residues. CDR1 is SGDLS, CDR2 YYNGEE, per germline. The CDR3 region is CASSHPTSGGETQYF. For the CDR3, the DNA is TGTGCCAGCAGCCATCCGACTAGCGGGGGAGAGACCCAGTACTTC.

This clonotype was counted only a few times. This chain joins TRBV7-9 and TRBJ1-3; possible D gene TRBD1, 6 bases. Between the trimmed V and J ends, which lost 4 bases and 0 bases, there was a span of 13 bases. The CDR3 length is 16 residues. Germline CDR1 and CDR2: SEHNR and FQNEAQ (reference sequence). The CDR3 loop is CASSSWDTSSGNTIYF. DNA of the CDR3: TGTGCCAGCAGCTCATGGGACACGAGCTCTGGAAACACCATATATTTT.

The chain is built from TRBV12-3 or TRBV12-4 and TRBJ2-7, with 11 bases lining up with TRBD2. CDR3 length: 13 amino acids. The CDR3 sequence: CASSIAGGREQYV. CDR3 DNA: TGTGCCAGCAGTATAGCGGGGGGGCGCGAGCAGTACGTC.

The chain uses TRBV4-3 and TRBJ2-7; tentative D call: TRBD1 (5 bases). The V and J ends lost 1 base and 2 bases respectively, with 12 bases between them. Germline V gives CDR1 LGHNA, CDR2 YSLEER. The CDR3 totals 15 residues. CDR3 sequence (DNA): TGCGCCAGCAGCCAAGGCTGGGGCAGGCCCTACGAGCAGTACGTC. It yields the protein CASSQGWGRPYEQYV.

The V call is TRBV27, the J call TRBJ1-6; 9 bases agree with TRBD1. Germline V gives CDR1 MNHEY, CDR2 SMNVEV (reference sequence). V trimming: 1 base; J trimming: 10 bases; junction bases outside the gene matches: 14. This CDR3 is 18 amino acids long. The CDR3 sequence is CASSLCPPGQGIGSPLHF. CDR3 coding DNA: TGTGCCAGCAGTTTATGCCCCCCGGGACAGGGTATAGGATCACCCCTCCACTTT.

This clonotype was observed a few times. The rearrangement joins TRBV7-2 to TRBJ1-2; D not resolved. V dropped 2 bases and J dropped 8 bases, with 12 bases sitting between them. This CDR3 comprises 13 residues. The germline CDR1 and CDR2 sequences are SGHTA and FQGNSA. CDR3 coding DNA: TGTGCCAGCAGCTTACCAGGACTCTTGGGCTACACCTTC. Translation gives CASSLPGLLGYTF.